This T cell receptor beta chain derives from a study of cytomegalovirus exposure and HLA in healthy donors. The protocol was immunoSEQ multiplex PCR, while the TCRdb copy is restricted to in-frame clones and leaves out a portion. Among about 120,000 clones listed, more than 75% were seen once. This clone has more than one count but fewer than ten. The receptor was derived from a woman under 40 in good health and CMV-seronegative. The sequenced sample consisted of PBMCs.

CDR3 nucleotides: TGTGCCAGCAGCTTAGATCGGACTAGCGGGGGGAAATACACCGGGGAGCTGTTTTTT. Translation gives CASSLDRTSGGKYTGELFF. The chain carries TRBV11-2 and TRBJ2-2; 14 bases fit TRBD2. The CDR3 totals 19 residues. The V and J ends lost 0 bases and 3 bases, in that order; junction bases with no gene match: 6. Germline lookup yields CDR1 SGHAT and CDR2 FQNNGV. Full variable domain (outside the CDR3, taken from reference TRBV11-2 and TRBJ2-2): EAGVAQSPRYKIIEKRQSVAFWCNPISGHATLYWYQQILGQGPKLLIQFQNNGVVDDSQLPKDRFSAERLKGVDSTLKIQPAKLEDSAVYLCASSLDRTSGGKYTGELFFGEGSRLTVL.